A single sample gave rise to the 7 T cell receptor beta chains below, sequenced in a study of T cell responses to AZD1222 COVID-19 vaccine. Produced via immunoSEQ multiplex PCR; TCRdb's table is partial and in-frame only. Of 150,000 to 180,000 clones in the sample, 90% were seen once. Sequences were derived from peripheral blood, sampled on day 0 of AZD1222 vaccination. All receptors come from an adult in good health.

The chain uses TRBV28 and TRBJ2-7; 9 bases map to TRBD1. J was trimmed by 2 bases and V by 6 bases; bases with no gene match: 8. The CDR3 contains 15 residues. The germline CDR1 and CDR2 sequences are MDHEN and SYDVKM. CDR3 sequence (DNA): TGTGCCAGCAGACCGGGGACAGGGCCTGCCTACGAGCAGTACTTC. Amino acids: CASRPGTGPAYEQYF.

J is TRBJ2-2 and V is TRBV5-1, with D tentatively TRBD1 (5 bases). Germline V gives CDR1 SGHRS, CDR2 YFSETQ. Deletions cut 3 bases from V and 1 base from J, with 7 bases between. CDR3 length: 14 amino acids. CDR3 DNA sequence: TGCGCCAGCAGCTCCCAGGGGAACACCGGGGAGCTGTTTTTT. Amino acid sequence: CASSSQGNTGELFF.

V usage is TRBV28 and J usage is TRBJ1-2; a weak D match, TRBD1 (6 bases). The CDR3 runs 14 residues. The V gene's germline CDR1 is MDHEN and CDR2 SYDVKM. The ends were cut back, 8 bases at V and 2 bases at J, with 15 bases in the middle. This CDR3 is CASYLQGRNYGYTF. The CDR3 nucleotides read TGTGCCAGCTATTTACAGGGTCGAAACTATGGCTACACCTTC.

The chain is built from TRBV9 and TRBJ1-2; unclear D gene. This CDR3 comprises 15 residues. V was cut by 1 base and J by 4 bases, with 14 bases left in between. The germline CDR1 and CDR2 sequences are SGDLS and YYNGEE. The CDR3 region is CASSVSTGDLYGYTF. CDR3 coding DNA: TGTGCCAGCAGCGTAAGCACCGGAGATCTCTATGGCTACACCTTC. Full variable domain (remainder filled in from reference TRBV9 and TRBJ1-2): DSGVTQTPKHLITATGQRVTLRCSPRSGDLSVYWYQQSLDQGLQFLIQYYNGEERAKGNILERFSAQQFPDLHSELNLSSLELGDSALYFCASSVSTGDLYGYTFGSGTRLTVV.

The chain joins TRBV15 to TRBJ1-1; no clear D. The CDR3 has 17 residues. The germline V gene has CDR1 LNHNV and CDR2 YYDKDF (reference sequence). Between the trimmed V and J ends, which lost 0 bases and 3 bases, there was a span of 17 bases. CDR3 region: CATSRDYSRGGDTEAFF. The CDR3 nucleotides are TGTGCCACCAGCAGAGACTACTCTCGGGGTGGGGACACTGAAGCTTTCTTT.

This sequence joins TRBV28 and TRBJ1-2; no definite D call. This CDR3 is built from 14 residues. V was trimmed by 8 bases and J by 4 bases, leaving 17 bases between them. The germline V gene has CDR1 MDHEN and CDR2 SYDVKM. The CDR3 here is CASGPPSRFYGYTF. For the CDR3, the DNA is TGTGCCAGCGGTCCCCCCAGCCGTTTCTATGGCTACACCTTC.

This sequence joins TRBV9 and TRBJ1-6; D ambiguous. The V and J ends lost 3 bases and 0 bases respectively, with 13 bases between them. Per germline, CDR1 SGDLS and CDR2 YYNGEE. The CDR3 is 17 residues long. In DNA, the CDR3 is TGTGCCAGCAGCGACGACTCTGCCAGCTCCTATAATTCACCCCTCCACTTT. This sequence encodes CASSDDSASSYNSPLHF. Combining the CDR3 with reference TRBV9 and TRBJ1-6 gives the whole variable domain DSGVTQTPKHLITATGQRVTLRCSPRSGDLSVYWYQQSLDQGLQFLIQYYNGEERAKGNILERFSAQQFPDLHSELNLSSLELGDSALYFCASSDDSASSYNSPLHFGNGTRLTVT.